These T cell receptor beta chains were read from a single sample in a study of cytomegalovirus exposure and HLA in healthy donors. The data were produced by immunoSEQ multiplex PCR, yet TCRdb's version contains in-frame clones alone and is incomplete. The sample includes more than 85,000 clones, about four fifths of them seen just once. The specimen was PBMCs. Source of these receptors: a male donor in good health and CMV-seropositive. CDR3s include the opening cysteine and the closing phenylalanine or tryptophan. The D gene is left open where the match is weak. Size is omitted from some rows. Given values are once, few, many or a class for expanded clones.

>TRBJ1-4|.|.|TRBV30
CACRVEENEKLFF
TGTGCCTGCAGGGTCGAGGAAAATGAAAAACTGTTTTTT
>TRBJ1-5|.|.|TRBV19
CASSMTVRSNQPQHF
TGTGCCAGTAGTATGACAGTCAGGAGCAATCAGCCCCAGCATTTT
>TRBJ2-3|.|.|TRBV4-2
CASSQVGHSDTQYF
TGTGCCAGCAGCCAAGTTGGGCACTCAGATACGCAGTATTTT
>TRBJ2-2|.|TRBD2|TRBV6-6
CASSLAGDTGELFF
TGTGCCAGCAGTTTAGCGGGGGATACCGGGGAGCTGTTTTTT
>TRBJ1-1|few|.|TRBV4-3
CASSRAPEGTEAFF
TGCGCCAGCAGCCGGGCCCCCGAGGGCACTGAAGCTTTCTTT
>TRBJ1-1|few|.|TRBV4-1
CASSKDLSTGFTEAFF
TGCGCCAGCAGCAAAGACCTCTCCACAGGGTTCACTGAAGCTTTCTTT
>TRBJ2-2|once|.|TRBV30
CAWSGTLTGELFF
TGTGCCTGGTCGGGTACATTAACCGGGGAGCTGTTTTTT
>TRBJ2-3|.|.|TRBV5-1
CASRSDTFTDTQYF
TGCGCCAGCCGGTCGGACACCTTCACAGATACGCAGTATTTT
>TRBJ2-7|.|.|TRBV6-5
CASSGGGHYEQYF
TGTGCCAGCAGTGGGGGGGGGCACTACGAGCAGTACTTC
>TRBJ1-2|.|.|TRBV7-2
CASSLGIAGPPYGYTF
TGTGCCAGCAGCTTAGGTATAGCAGGGCCACCCTATGGCTACACCTTC
>TRBJ1-2|.|.|TRBV5-1
CASNGGDAYYGYTF
TGCGCCAGCAACGGAGGGGACGCTTACTATGGCTACACCTTC
>TRBJ2-1|once|TRBD1|TRBV2
CASSATGQYNEQFF
TGTGCCAGCAGTGCGACAGGGCAGTACAATGAGCAGTTCTTC
>TRBJ2-7|.|TRBD2|TRBV9
CASSFGTSGAYEQYF
TGTGCCAGCAGCTTCGGGACTAGCGGAGCTTACGAGCAGTACTTC
>TRBJ2-7|.|.|TRBV28
CASSLLGQGGYEQYF
TGTGCCAGCAGTTTATTAGGGCAGGGTGGGTACGAGCAGTACTTC
>TRBJ1-5|.|TRBD1|TRBV19
CASSIGVQGEGQPQHF
TGTGCCAGTAGTATAGGCGTACAGGGGGAGGGTCAGCCCCAGCATTTT
>TRBJ1-6|.|TRBD1|TRBV6-1
CASQQGIGSPLHF
TGTGCCAGTCAACAGGGGATTGGTTCACCCCTCCACTTT
>TRBJ1-5|.|.|TRBV2
CASSESSGFSNQPQHF
TGTGCCAGCAGTGAGAGTTCAGGGTTTAGCAATCAGCCCCAGCATTTT
>TRBJ2-2|.|.|TRBV19
CASSISGPGELFF
TGTGCCAGTAGTATTTCTGGGCCCGGGGAGCTGTTTTTT
>TRBJ1-4|.|TRBD1|TRBV13
CASSRQGHRNEKLFF
TGTGCCAGCAGCCGACAGGGCCACCGTAATGAAAAACTGTTTTTT
>TRBJ1-2|.|.|TRBV7-3
CASSLIDGYGYTF
TGTGCCAGCAGCTTAATAGACGGGTATGGCTACACCTTC
>TRBJ1-2|.|TRBD1|TRBV9
CASSVTGGSGYTF
TGTGCCAGCAGCGTCACAGGGGGCTCTGGCTACACCTTC
>TRBJ1-5|.|TRBD1|TRBV2
CASSEAEGTVEIQPQHF
TGTGCCAGCAGTGAAGCGGAGGGGACAGTGGAAATTCAGCCCCAGCATTTT
>TRBJ1-2|.|.|TRBV6-5
CASSPVGSNSYGYTF
TGTGCCAGCAGCCCCGTTGGGTCTAACAGCTATGGCTACACCTTC
>TRBJ1-5|.|.|TRBV19
CASSIRQGGQPQHF
TGTGCCAGTAGTATCCGGCAGGGTGGACAGCCCCAGCATTTT
>TRBJ2-3|.|.|TRBV5-4
CASSPGRDRTTDTQYF
TGTGCCAGCAGCCCCGGTCGAGACAGGACCACAGATACGCAGTATTTT
>TRBJ1-2|.|.|TRBV15
CATSRELGDNYGYTF
TGTGCCACCAGCAGAGAATTAGGGGATAACTATGGCTACACCTTC
>TRBJ1-6|.|TRBD1|TRBV11-2
CASSPRQGLNSPLHF
TGTGCCAGCAGCCCCAGACAGGGGCTGAATTCACCCCTCCACTTT
>TRBJ2-7|.|TRBD1|TRBV5-1
CASSTFTGGGEQYF
TGCGCCAGCAGCACTTTTACAGGGGGAGGCGAGCAGTACTTC
>TRBJ1-2|.|.|TRBV9
CASSVAARDNYGYTF
TGTGCCAGCAGCGTAGCCGCCAGGGATAACTATGGCTACACCTTC
>TRBJ1-2|once|TRBD1|TRBV6-5
CASSYSPGGNYGYTF
TGTGCCAGCAGTTACTCCCCAGGGGGGAACTATGGCTACACCTTC
>TRBJ1-1|.|.|TRBV5-1
CASSLGRTLNTEAFF
TGCGCCAGCAGCTTGGGCCGGACTTTGAACACTGAAGCTTTCTTT
>TRBJ2-2|once|.|TRBV20-1
CSAQGTGELFF
TGCAGTGCCCAGGGGACCGGGGAGCTGTTTTTT
>TRBJ1-2|few|.|TRBV18
CASSLGVNYGYTF
TGTGCCAGCTCTTTAGGGGTTAACTATGGCTACACCTTC
>TRBJ2-1|.|TRBD1|TRBV6-5
CASSYFRDRTYNEQFF
TGTGCCAGCAGTTACTTCCGGGACAGGACCTACAATGAGCAGTTCTTC
>TRBJ2-5|.|TRBD2|TRBV2
CATLQRLAGGETQYF
TGTGCCACCCTCCAAAGGCTAGCGGGGGGAGAGACCCAGTACTTC